The 5 T cell receptor beta chains below all came from one sample that was sequenced in a study of low-dose radiotherapy and immunotherapy resistance in tumors. First-strand cDNA used TRAV- and TRBV-specific primers, covering alpha and beta chains. With a V-primer adapter and a constant-region primer, TCRs were amplified for 20 to 25 PCR cycles. TCRdb re-derived calls from the reads in MiXCR, one entry per CDR3 protein. The sample records thousands of distinct CDR3 sequences, roughly three fifths being singletons. Receptor source: a human donor with advanced metastatic prostate, ovarian, gallbladder or colorectal cancer (not recorded which). This table probably holds off-target reads from a library built for another chain.

The chain links TRBV6-6 to TRBJ1-5, with a tentative D call TRBD1 (5 bases). CDR3 length equals 13 residues. CDR1 and CDR2 (germline): MNHNY, SVGAGI (reference sequence). V was pared by 7 bases and J by 6 bases, with 13 bases between. This CDR3 is CASTISQGQPQHF. The CDR3 region has the DNA TGTGCCAGCACAATCTCTCAGGGTCAGCCCCAGCATTTT.

This clonotype has more than one count but fewer than ten. The V call is TRBV11-3, the J call TRBJ2-3; D is uncertain. Germline-derived CDR1 and CDR2 are SGHNT and YENEEA. Deletions cut 5 bases from V and 2 bases from J, with 11 bases between. CDR3 length: 14 amino acids. This CDR3 is CASSPRGTTDTQYF. CDR3 nucleotide sequence: TGTGCCAGCAGCCCCCGCGGTACCACAGATACGCAGTATTTT.

The chain carries TRBV6-2 or TRBV6-3 and TRBJ1-5; the match to TRBD1 covers 8 bases. Germline CDR1 is MNHEY and CDR2 is SVGEGT. The trim removed 0 bases at V and 7 bases at J, leaving 5 bases unmatched. This CDR3 region has 15 residues. CDR3 region: CASSYSGQGHQPQHF. The CDR3 nucleotides read TGTGCCAGCAGTTACTCAGGACAGGGCCACCAGCCCCAGCATTTT.

This clonotype appeared a few times. V and J are TRBV4-3 and TRBJ2-1; no clear D. The CDR3 runs to 16 residues. From germline, CDR1 is LGHNA and CDR2 YSLEER. V was shortened by 0 bases and J by 3 bases, with 12 bases between the two germline ends. The DNA of the CDR3 is TGCGCCAGCAGCCAAGATCTGCGGCCAGGCTACAATGAGCAGTTCTTC. This sequence encodes CASSQDLRPGYNEQFF.

The chain recombines TRBV5-1 with TRBJ2-3; TRBD2 matches 7 bases. V was clipped by 4 bases and J by 3 bases; unmatched bases: 5. The CDR3 is 14 amino acids. CDR1 is SGHRS and CDR2 is YFSETQ in the germline V gene. DNA of the CDR3: TGCGCCAGCAGCCCACCCGGGAGGACAGATACGCAGTATTTT. It translates to CASSPPGRTDTQYF.